The 21 T cell receptor beta chains given below trace back to one sample, sequenced in a study of Ad26.COV2.S vaccination and SARS-CoV-2 variants. Treatment indicated: around 19 received Ad26.COV2.S at low or high dose, single or two shots; a few received placebo; per-sample allocation not given. On day 63 after the first injection, vaccine and placebo recipients gave samples. The repertoire was sequenced with immunoSEQ multiplex PCR; TCRdb's copy has only in-frame clones and lacks some. Of 380,000 or so clones detected, roughly 91% appear once; the ten largest clones hold 5%. This specimen was peripheral blood, taken in a trial of Ad26.COV2.S vaccine versus placebo. The receptor set was obtained from a person aged 18 to 65 who received the Ad26.COV2.S COVID-19 vaccine or a placebo.

Here the CDR3 DNA reads TGTGCCAGCAGCTTAGACGGGGGTCTATACGAGCAGTACTTC. Translating it yields CASSLDGGLYEQYF. The chain joins TRBV5-6 to TRBJ2-7; D is possibly TRBD2 (6 bases). Germline V gene data show CDR1 as SGHDT and CDR2 as YYEEEE. The CDR3 runs 14 residues. V was cut by 2 bases and J by 4 bases, with 13 bases left in between. Full variable domain (missing parts from reference TRBV5-6 and TRBJ2-7): DAGVTQSPTHLIKTRGQQVTLRCSPKSGHDTVSWYQQALGQGPQFIFQYYEEEERQRGNFPDRFSGHQFPNYSSELNVNALLLGDSALYLCASSLDGGLYEQYFGPGTRLTVT.

The V and J genes are TRBV10-3 and TRBJ2-1, with D unresolved. The V gene's germline CDR1 is ENHRY and CDR2 SYGVKD. The CDR3 has 13 amino acids. V lost 7 bases to trimming and J lost 0 bases, with 7 bases between them. The CDR3 sequence: CAIKAISYNEQFF. DNA for the CDR3: TGTGCCATCAAGGCTATCTCCTACAATGAGCAGTTCTTC.

The chain carries TRBV5-6 and TRBJ2-7; the match to TRBD1 covers 9 bases. The CDR3 has 14 amino acids. CDR1 and CDR2 (germline): SGHDT, YYEEEE. The V and J ends lost 4 bases and 7 bases, in that order; junction bases with no gene match: 9. The CDR3 reads CASSEGQGPLEQYF. The CDR3 region has the DNA TGTGCCAGCAGCGAAGGACAGGGGCCCCTGGAGCAGTACTTC.

The J gene is TRBJ2-6, the V gene TRBV5-6; D is ambiguous. The ends were cut back, 4 bases at V and 0 bases at J, with 8 bases in the middle. Germline V gene data show CDR1 as SGHDT and CDR2 as YYEEEE. The CDR3 totals 15 residues. CDR3 DNA: TGTGCCAGCAGCATTGGCAACTCTGGGGCCAACGTCCTGACTTTC. Translation: CASSIGNSGANVLTF.

The chain carries TRBV27 and TRBJ1-4; D is undetermined. Trimming removed 1 base from V and 11 bases from J, with 14 bases in between. The V gene's germline CDR1 is MNHEY and CDR2 SMNVEV (reference sequence). The CDR3 length is 14 residues. CDR3 region: CASSLCLRLEKLFF. The CDR3 DNA reads TGTGCCAGCAGTTTATGTCTCAGACTTGAGAAACTGTTTTTT.

J is TRBJ1-1 and V is TRBV30, with 7 bases lining up with TRBD1. V trimming: 2 bases; J trimming: 3 bases; junction bases outside the gene matches: 21. CDR3 size: 19 residues. Germline V gene sequence: CDR1 GTSNPN, CDR2 SVGIG (reference sequence). DNA for the CDR3: TGTGCCTGGAGTCGAGGGGGTAGGGGGCGCAGATGGGTGGACACTGAAGCTTTCTTT. Translated: CAWSRGGRGRRWVDTEAFF.

V gene TRBV23-1 combines with J gene TRBJ2-2; 11 positions match TRBD2. TRBV23-1 belongs to the ORF category, with a function that is uncertain. V lost 3 bases, J lost 7 bases, and 16 bases stayed unmatched. The CDR3 contains 19 residues. CDR3 in amino acids: CASSQSVGLAGGCGGELFF. Here the CDR3 DNA reads TGCGCCAGCAGTCAGTCGGTAGGGCTAGCGGGAGGTTGTGGCGGGGAGCTGTTTTTT.

The J gene is TRBJ2-1, the V gene TRBV2; 9 bases fit TRBD2. This CDR3 contains 14 residues. Germline V gene lookup returns CDR1 SNHLY and CDR2 FYNNEI. Trimming cost V 7 bases and J 4 bases; bases outside gene matches: 5. The CDR3 DNA sequence: TGTGCCAGCATCCCGACTAGCGGTTACAATGAGCAGTTCTTC. Translated, it gives CASIPTSGYNEQFF.

V and J are TRBV9 and TRBJ1-3, with D possibly matching TRBD1 (5 bases). Trimming removed 3 bases from V and 0 bases from J, with 13 bases in between. Germline V lookup: CDR1 SGDLS, CDR2 YYNGEE. The CDR3 is made up of 16 amino acids. The CDR3 coding sequence is TGTGCCAGCAGCGCATCTGACAGCGACTCTGGAAACACCATATATTTT. Amino acids: CASSASDSDSGNTIYF.

CDR3 sequence reads: CSVVRGGYTEAFF. In DNA form, the CDR3 reads TGCAGCGTTGTTAGGGGCGGGTACACTGAAGCTTTCTTT. This chain uses TRBV29-1 with TRBJ1-1; D possibly corresponds to TRBD1 (5 bases). The CDR3 totals 13 residues. Between the trimmed V and J ends, which lost 4 bases and 3 bases, there was a span of 12 bases. Germline lookup yields CDR1 SQVTM and CDR2 ANQGSEA.

The chain has TRBV6-5 and TRBJ2-5; 10 bases align to TRBD2. Looked up from germline, CDR1 is MNHEY and CDR2 is SVGAGI. Germline trimming cut 6 bases from V and 5 bases from J; bases unmatched to any gene: 3. This CDR3 is 13 amino acids long. The CDR3 sequence: CASRLAGLETQYF. For the CDR3, the DNA is TGTGCCAGCAGACTAGCGGGGTTGGAGACCCAGTACTTC.

The rearrangement links TRBV10-2 to TRBJ2-2, with 8 positions matching TRBD2. Trimming cost V 0 bases and J 4 bases; bases outside gene matches: 7. CDR1 is WSHSY, CDR2 SAAADI, per germline. This CDR3 is 17 amino acids long. CDR3 sequence reads: CASSESSSGYFTGELFF. CDR3 sequence (DNA): TGCGCCAGCAGTGAGTCTTCTAGCGGGTACTTCACCGGGGAGCTGTTTTTT.

V gene TRBV30 combines with J gene TRBJ2-7, with 10 bases that match TRBD2. V gave up 0 bases and J gave up 4 bases; unmatched junction bases: 6. This CDR3 has 15 amino acids. Germline assignment: CDR1 GTSNPN and CDR2 SVGIG (reference sequence). CDR3 region: CAWSVYGLAAYEQYF. The CDR3 region has the DNA TGTGCCTGGAGTGTTTACGGACTAGCGGCGTACGAGCAGTACTTC.

The CDR3 sequence is CASSSRQKQETQYF. The DNA for the CDR3 is TGTGCCAGCAGCTCCCGACAGAAACAAGAGACCCAGTACTTC. The V and J genes are TRBV7-9 and TRBJ2-5, with D possibly matching TRBD1 (5 bases). Germline CDR1 reads SEHNR; CDR2 reads FQNEAQ (reference sequence). The V end lost 4 bases, the J end lost 2 bases, and 11 bases lay between the germline ends. CDR3 length equals 14 residues.

The chain couples TRBV27 to TRBJ1-4; TRBD1 agrees at 8 bases. The CDR3 consists of 15 residues. The germline CDR1 and CDR2 sequences are MNHEY and SMNVEV (reference sequence). J was trimmed by 4 bases and V by 4 bases; bases with no gene match: 5. The DNA for the CDR3 is TGTGCCAGCAGTTCCACTACAGGGGGTAATGAAAAACTGTTTTTT. Its translation: CASSSTTGGNEKLFF.

The V call is TRBV6-4, the J call TRBJ2-6; D may match TRBD1 or TRBD2 (5 bases each). The V end was cut by 3 bases, the J end by 4 bases, with 7 bases between. The CDR3 consists of 14 residues. Per germline, CDR1 MRHNA and CDR2 SNTAGT. The CDR3 here is CASSDGTGANVLTF. In nucleotides, the CDR3 is TGTGCCAGCAGTGATGGGACCGGGGCCAACGTCCTGACTTTC.

The chain carries TRBV6-2 or TRBV6-3 and TRBJ2-3; no clear D gene. The CDR3 has 17 residues. Germline V gene sequence: CDR1 MNHEY, CDR2 SVGEGT. The V and J ends lost 4 bases and 1 base respectively, with 18 bases between them. CDR3 in DNA: TGTGCCAGCAGTTTTTTTGGTGGGTTAAGAGGCACAGATACGCAGTATTTT. Encoded protein: CASSFFGGLRGTDTQYF.

The genes are TRBV10-1 and TRBJ1-1; D gene ambiguous. This CDR3 contains 11 residues. V was shortened by 8 bases and J by 1 base, with 5 bases between the two germline ends. CDR1 is WNHNN, CDR2 SYGVQD, per germline (reference sequence). The CDR3 DNA follows: TGCGCCAGCCGTGGGAACACTGAAGCTTTCTTT. Its translation: CASRGNTEAFF.

The chain employs TRBV7-9 and TRBJ1-4, with D possibly TRBD1 on 5 matching bases. V was clipped by 5 bases and J by 0 bases, with 13 bases between them. The CDR3 consists of 16 residues. CDR1 is SEHNR and CDR2 is FQNEAQ in the germline V gene (reference sequence). The DNA for the CDR3 is TGTGCCAGCAGCCCAGGGTTTACTGCAACTAATGAAAAACTGTTTTTT. Amino acid sequence: CASSPGFTATNEKLFF.

This sequence joins TRBV7-2 and TRBJ2-5; no firm D call. There are 13 residues in the CDR3. The germline V gene has CDR1 SGHTA and CDR2 FQGNSA. V shed 3 bases and J shed 2 bases, with 7 bases lying between them. CDR3 protein: CASSLMKQETQYF. The CDR3 bases are TGTGCCAGCAGCTTGATGAAACAAGAGACCCAGTACTTC.

The count of this clone is one. The CDR3: CAWSVQGKQYF. DNA of the CDR3: TGTGCCTGGAGTGTACAGGGCAAGCAGTACTTC. J is TRBJ2-7 and V is TRBV30, with D possibly being TRBD1 (6 bases). CDR1 and CDR2 (germline): GTSNPN, SVGIG (reference sequence). The CDR3 consists of 11 residues. V lost 0 bases to trimming and J lost 8 bases, with 8 bases between them.